Presented here are 17 T cell receptor beta chains from one specimen sequenced in a study of blood T cell repertoires in COVID-19. Sequenced by immunoSEQ multiplex PCR; TCRdb stores in-frame clones only, minus some. The table includes roughly 150,000 clones, around four fifths detected once. The sequenced sample consisted of peripheral blood. Receptors originate from a woman of 80 years or more with COVID-19, enrolled during active disease.

The chain carries TRBV6-1 and TRBJ2-1, with no clear D. V was cut by 2 bases and J by 2 bases, with 10 bases left in between. This CDR3 contains 15 residues. In germline, CDR1 is MNHNS, CDR2 SASEGT. The CDR3 sequence: CASSERRRAYNEQFF. The CDR3 DNA is TGTGCCAGCAGTGAAAGGAGACGGGCCTACAATGAGCAGTTCTTC.

The chain joins TRBV2 to TRBJ2-1, with TRBD2 identical over 12 bases. V lost 1 base, J lost 9 bases, and 4 bases stayed unmatched. Germline assignment: CDR1 SNHLY and CDR2 FYNNEI. The CDR3 has 15 amino acids. The chain's CDR3 is CASSEEASGRAEQFF. CDR3 bases: TGTGCCAGCAGTGAAGAGGCTAGCGGGAGGGCTGAGCAGTTCTTC.

The gene calls are TRBV10-3 and TRBJ2-5; 11 positions agree with TRBD2. Trimming at V came to 8 bases and at J to 3 bases, leaving 2 bases not matched to a gene. The germline V gene encodes CDR1 ENHRY and CDR2 SYGVKD. This CDR3 is 13 amino acids long. The CDR3 sequence: CAIGTSGEETQYF. In DNA form, the CDR3 reads TGTGCCATCGGGACTAGCGGCGAAGAGACCCAGTACTTC.

In this sample, this clone turned up once. The chain employs TRBV15 and TRBJ2-5; the D gene is possibly TRBD2 (5 bases). The CDR3 covers 15 residues. The germline V and J ends were trimmed by 0 bases and 5 bases, with 13 bases remaining between them. Germline V CDR1 and CDR2: LNHNV, YYDKDF (reference sequence). The CDR3 region is CATSRDPLRAETQYF. The CDR3 DNA sequence: TGTGCCACCAGCAGAGATCCCCTGCGGGCGGAGACCCAGTACTTC.

This chain joins TRBV5-1 and TRBJ2-3, with D possibly being TRBD2 (6 bases). Germline CDR1 and CDR2: SGHRS and YFSETQ. This CDR3 has 15 residues. V lost 4 bases and J lost 2, with 14 bases in between. CDR3 nucleotides: TGCGCCAGCAGCCTTAGCGGAGGGAACACAGATACGCAGTATTTT. As protein: CASSLSGGNTDTQYF.

The rearrangement uses TRBV3-1 (or the pseudogene TRBV3-2) and TRBJ2-5; 7 bases agree with TRBD2. The ends lost 1 base at V and 5 bases at J; junction bases unmatched: 10. CDR3 size: 16 residues. Germline V gives CDR1 LGHDT, CDR2 YNNKEL (reference sequence). CDR3 coding DNA: TGTGCCAGCAGCCAAGCTCGACTACTAGCGAGGGAGACCCAGTACTTC. The encoded protein is CASSQARLLARETQYF.

Written as DNA, the CDR3 is TGTGCCAGCAGGAGACAGGGGACTCAGCCCCAGCATTTT. Translated: CASRRQGTQPQHF. V and J are TRBV6-5 and TRBJ1-5; 8 bases align to TRBD1. Per germline, CDR1 MNHEY and CDR2 SVGAGI. The junction had 4 bases not matched to a gene; V was cut back by 6 bases and J by 6 bases. The CDR3 loop spans 13 amino acids.

V gene TRBV5-1 combines with J gene TRBJ2-3; D is uncertain. The CDR3 loop spans 14 amino acids. The V gene lost 0 bases and the J gene lost 6 bases, with 11 bases spanning the gap. Germline CDR1 is SGHRS and CDR2 is YFSETQ. The CDR3 DNA follows: TGCGCCAGCAGCTTGGAAAACGGTTGGGATACGCAGTATTTT. Translating it yields CASSLENGWDTQYF. Full variable domain (rest looked up from reference TRBV5-1 and TRBJ2-3): KAGVTQTPRYLIKTRGQQVTLSCSPISGHRSVSWYQQTPGQGLQFLFEYFSETQRNKGNFPGRFSGRQFSNSRSEMNVSTLELGDSALYLCASSLENGWDTQYFGPGTRLTVL.

The rearrangement links TRBV5-1 to TRBJ1-6, with D perhaps matching TRBD1 (6 bases). V was cut by 0 bases and J by 14 bases, with 18 bases left in between. The CDR3 runs 15 residues. Germline V gene lookup returns CDR1 SGHRS and CDR2 YFSETQ. The DNA of the CDR3 is TGCGCCAGCAGCTTGGGAGGACAGTCGGGGATCACCCTCCACTTT. It yields the protein CASSLGGQSGITLHF.

This clone has just one count. This sequence joins TRBV6-5 and TRBJ1-1; D unclear. The V and J ends lost 6 bases and 4 bases respectively, with 9 bases between them. Looked up from germline, CDR1 is MNHEY and CDR2 is SVGAGI. The CDR3 has 12 amino acids. CDR3 nucleotide sequence: TGTGCCAGCAGGCACCCGAGCACTGAAGCTTTCTTT. Translation gives CASRHPSTEAFF.

The rearrangement links TRBV9 to TRBJ2-7, with D possibly matching TRBD1 (6 bases). The CDR3 length is 14 residues. Germline V gene lookup returns CDR1 SGDLS and CDR2 YYNGEE. V was shortened by 2 bases and J by 5 bases, with 14 bases between the two germline ends. The CDR3 here is CASSVEQGTHEQYF. The CDR3 bases are TGTGCCAGCAGCGTGGAACAGGGAACTCACGAGCAGTACTTC.

V is TRBV18 and J is TRBJ2-7; TRBD1 matches at 7 bases. The V gene's germline CDR1 is KGHSH and CDR2 LQKENI. V was pared by 5 bases and J by 2 bases, with 6 bases of the junction left unmatched. CDR3 length: 14 residues. CDR3 bases: TGTGCCAGCTCAACCCGGGACAGCCCCTACGAGCAGTACTTC. Translating it yields CASSTRDSPYEQYF.

The chain combines TRBV11-2 with TRBJ2-1, with 14 positions matching TRBD2. This CDR3 has 14 amino acids. Trimming removed 7 bases from V and 8 bases from J; junction bases left unmatched: 4. The germline gives CDR1 SGHAT, CDR2 FQNNGV. The CDR3 loop reads CASTGLAGGYEQFF. Here the CDR3 DNA reads TGTGCCAGCACCGGACTAGCGGGAGGATATGAGCAGTTCTTC.

This chain joins TRBV5-4 and TRBJ2-1; tentatively, D is TRBD2 (7 bases). Per germline, CDR1 SGHNT and CDR2 YYREEE (reference sequence). The CDR3 sequence is 16 residues long. V was shortened by 2 bases and J by 6 bases, with 18 bases between the two germline ends. Here the CDR3 reads CASSLPGGHKGNEQFF. CDR3 sequence (DNA): TGTGCCAGCAGCTTACCGGGGGGCCACAAGGGCAATGAGCAGTTCTTC.

This chain uses TRBV3-1 (or the pseudogene TRBV3-2) with TRBJ1-2; D remains unclear. CDR3 length: 15 residues. The V and J ends lost 1 base and 2 bases respectively, with 11 bases between them. From germline, CDR1 is LGHDT and CDR2 YNNKEL (reference sequence). The CDR3 DNA sequence: TGTGCCAGCAGCCAAGTAGGGCGGGCGAACTATGGCTACACCTTC. Translation gives CASSQVGRANYGYTF.

The chain uses TRBV28 and TRBJ2-3, with 15 bases matching TRBD2. This CDR3 has 15 amino acids. Per the germline V gene, CDR1 is MDHEN and CDR2 is SYDVKM. J lost 5 bases, V lost 6 bases, and 3 bases had no gene match. CDR3 region: CASSQGLAGGDTQYF. CDR3 DNA sequence: TGTGCCAGCAGCCAGGGACTAGCGGGAGGAGATACGCAGTATTTT.

This chain uses TRBV2 with TRBJ2-1, with D tentatively TRBD2 (6 bases). V shed 6 bases and J shed 4 bases, with 7 bases lying between them. The CDR3 covers 12 residues. Looked up from germline, CDR1 is SNHLY and CDR2 is FYNNEI. The DNA of the CDR3 is TGTGCCAGCAGGGGGGGATACAATGAGCAGTTCTTC. Protein sequence: CASRGGYNEQFF.